One and the same sample provided the 18 T cell receptor beta chains below, sequenced in a study of CXCR3-negative and CXCR3-positive naive CD8 T cells (dated by TCRdb to the late 2010s). TCRdb shows the sequencer as NextSeq 550. The Human TCR Profiling Kit (MiLaboratory) was used to prepare UMI-labeled 5' RACE TRB cDNA libraries. The reads were reprocessed in TCRdb, with one entry per CDR3 protein sequence and no accompanying DNA. This sample's records show 75,000 or so distinct CDR3 sequences. Together, the top ten hold 1.6% of the sample. The source material was naive CXCR3- CD8+ T cells from blood. What the cell subset or site label conveys for this sample: CD45RO-CCR7+CD27+CD95- naive CD8+ T cells lacking CXCR3 (TNR3-). The receptors derive from a human donor in good health. Some clones in this sample may be carry-over from other donors' samples.

The chain recombines TRBV28 with TRBJ2-7; TCRdb's D call of TRBD1 is untestable without DNA. Germline CDR1 is MDHEN and CDR2 is SYDVKM. The CDR3 totals 13 residues. This chain's CDR3 is CAGSGGQDYEQYF.

This chain connects TRBV4-1 to TRBJ2-2; TCRdb names TRBD2, which stays unverified in the absence of DNA. The CDR3 runs 16 residues. CDR1 and CDR2 from the germline V gene are MGHRA and YSYEKL. This chain's CDR3 is CASSQGPGGKAGELFF.

V is TRBV29-1 and J is TRBJ2-2; TCRdb outputs TRBD2, but without DNA this stays unchecked. The CDR3 spans 16 residues. The germline CDR1 and CDR2 sequences are SQVTM and ANQGSEA. The CDR3 protein is CSVHLGASGDTGELFF.

The genes are TRBV6-5 and TRBJ2-1. Looked up from germline, CDR1 is MNHEY and CDR2 is SVGAGI. CDR3 length: 15 residues. The CDR3 spells CASSYSSNTKTEQFF.

The chain couples TRBV6-2 or TRBV6-3 to TRBJ2-7; TCRdb's D gene call, TRBD1, goes unchecked for lack of DNA. There are 14 residues in the CDR3. Germline V lookup: CDR1 MNHEY, CDR2 SVGEGT. CDR3 protein: CASSYSDSRYEQYF.

The rearrangement links TRBV20-1 to TRBJ1-1; TCRdb lists TRBD1, though no DNA is available to test this call. CDR1 and CDR2 (germline): DFQATT, SNEGSKA (reference sequence). The CDR3 sequence is 12 residues long. CDR3 residues: CSARGQGAEAFF.

The rearrangement joins TRBV12-3 or TRBV12-4 to TRBJ2-1. This CDR3 comprises 13 residues. The CDR3 sequence is CASSIQRGNEQFF.

V usage is TRBV7-2 and J usage is TRBJ1-2; TCRdb lists TRBD1, though no DNA is available to test this call. Germline-derived CDR1 and CDR2 are SGHTA and FQGNSA. The length of the CDR3 is 15 residues. The CDR3 protein is CASSFVPGVNYGYTF.

The chain combines TRBV4-3 with TRBJ2-7; the TRBD1 assignment by TCRdb is unverifiable without DNA. Germline CDR1 and CDR2: LGHNA and YSLEER. The length of the CDR3 is 14 residues. The CDR3 here is CASSQSSGGYEQYF.

The rearrangement joins TRBV29-1 to TRBJ1-2; TCRdb outputs TRBD1, but without DNA this stays unchecked. Germline loops: CDR1 SQVTM, CDR2 ANQGSEA. The CDR3 extends over 13 amino acids. The CDR3 here is CSVEDGDGYGYTF.

This chain joins TRBV20-1 and TRBJ2-7; TCRdb's assignment of TRBD1 cannot be checked, as there is no DNA. The germline gives CDR1 DFQATT, CDR2 SNEGSKA (reference sequence). The CDR3 totals 15 residues. This chain's CDR3 is CSAGGPGLGSYEQYF.

The rearrangement joins TRBV5-1 to TRBJ2-2; TCRdb's D gene call, TRBD1, goes unchecked for lack of DNA. Germline CDR1 is SGHRS and CDR2 is YFSETQ. The CDR3 is 16 amino acids. The CDR3 spells CASSTWDSPNTGELFF.

The V and J genes are TRBV29-1 and TRBJ2-2; TCRdb's D call, TRBD1, is unchecked because there is no DNA. Germline V gives CDR1 SQVTM, CDR2 ANQGSEA. The CDR3 extends over 17 amino acids. The CDR3 region is CSVEDWVQGVNTGELFF.

The chain joins TRBV4-1 to TRBJ2-7; the TRBD2 assignment by TCRdb is unverifiable without DNA. Looked up from germline, CDR1 is MGHRA and CDR2 is YSYEKL. This CDR3 spans 15 amino acids. CDR3 protein: CASSQKKGSSYEQYF.

The chain has TRBV18 and TRBJ2-5; no DNA is available, so the TRBD1 call from TCRdb remains unchecked. The CDR3 sequence is 15 residues long. Germline V gene sequence: CDR1 KGHSH, CDR2 LQKENI. CDR3 sequence: CASSPDREFQETQYF.

The chain uses TRBV6-2 or TRBV6-3 and TRBJ2-7. Germline loops: CDR1 MNHEY, CDR2 SVGEGT. The CDR3 covers 13 residues. The CDR3 sequence: CASGLGDPYEQYF.

V usage is TRBV29-1 and J usage is TRBJ2-7; checking the TCRdb D call of TRBD2 is not possible without DNA. The germline CDR1 and CDR2 sequences are SQVTM and ANQGSEA. The CDR3 spans 17 residues. CDR3 region: CSVEEVGPAGGPYEQYF.

This rearrangement joins TRBV23-1 to TRBJ1-1. TRBV23-1 is treated as an ORF (open reading frame) with a function not yet certain. The CDR3 is 14 amino acids. CDR3 region: CASSQSEGNTEAFF.